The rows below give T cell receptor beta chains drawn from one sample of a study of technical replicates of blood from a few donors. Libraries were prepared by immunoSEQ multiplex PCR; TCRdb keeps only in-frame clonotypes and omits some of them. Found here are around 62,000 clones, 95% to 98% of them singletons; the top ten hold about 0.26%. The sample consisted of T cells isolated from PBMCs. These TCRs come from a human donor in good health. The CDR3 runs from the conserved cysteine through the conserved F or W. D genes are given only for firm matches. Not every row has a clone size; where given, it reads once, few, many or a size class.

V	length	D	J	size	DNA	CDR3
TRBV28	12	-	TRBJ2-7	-	TGTGCCAGTTCCCGAGCCTACTACGAGCAGTACTTC	CASSRAYYEQYF
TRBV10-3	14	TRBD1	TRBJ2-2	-	TGTGCCACCAGGACAGGGGGCAAGTCCGGGGAGCTGTTTTTT	CATRTGGKSGELFF
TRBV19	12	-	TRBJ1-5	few	TGTGCCAGTAGTATACCTCTTCAGCCCCAGCATTTT	CASSIPLQPQHF
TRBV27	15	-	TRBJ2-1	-	TGTGCCAGCAGTTTATTCCCAGCGAAACACAATGAGCAGTTCTTC	CASSLFPAKHNEQFF
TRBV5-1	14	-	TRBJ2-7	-	TGCGCCAGCAGCTCCCGACCGGGGAGCTACGAGCAGTACTTC	CASSSRPGSYEQYF
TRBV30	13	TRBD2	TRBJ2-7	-	TGTGCCTGGAGTCGGGAGGGAGTTTGGGAGCAGTACTTC	CAWSREGVWEQYF
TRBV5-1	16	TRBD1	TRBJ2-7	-	TGCGCCAGCAGCTTTGGCACCGGGACAGGCACCTACGAGCAGTACTTC	CASSFGTGTGTYEQYF
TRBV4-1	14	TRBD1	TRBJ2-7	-	TGCGCCAGCAGCCCTACCGGGACAGTCTACGAGCAGTACTTC	CASSPTGTVYEQYF
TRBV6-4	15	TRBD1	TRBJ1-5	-	TGTGCCAGCAGTGACCGCAGGGGGCGGAATCAGCCCCAGCATTTT	CASSDRRGRNQPQHF
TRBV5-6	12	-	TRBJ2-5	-	TGTGCCAGCAGCAAAGCCTCCCAGACCCAGTACTTC	CASSKASQTQYF
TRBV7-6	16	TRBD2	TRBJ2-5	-	TGTGCCAGCAGCTTAAGGGCGGGAGGTAGCCAAGAGACCCAGTACTTC	CASSLRAGGSQETQYF
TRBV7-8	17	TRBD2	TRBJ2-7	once	TGTGCCAGCAGCTTAGGTGGACTAGCGGGAGGAGCCTACGAGCAGTACTTC	CASSLGGLAGGAYEQYF
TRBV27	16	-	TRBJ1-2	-	TGTGCCAGCAGTTTATCTTGGGAGGGACGGAACTATGGCTACACCTTC	CASSLSWEGRNYGYTF
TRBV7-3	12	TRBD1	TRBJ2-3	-	TGTGCCAGCAGCTTCAGGGGGGATACGCAGTATTTT	CASSFRGDTQYF
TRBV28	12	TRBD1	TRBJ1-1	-	TGTGCCACCTGGGACAGGAACACTGAAGCTTTCTTT	CATWDRNTEAFF
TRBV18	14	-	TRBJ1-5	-	TGTGCCAGCTCACCATCTCCCTGGCAAGAGCCCCAGCATTTT	CASSPSPWQEPQHF
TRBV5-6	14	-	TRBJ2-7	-	TGTGCCAGCAGACAGGACCCGAGCTCCTACGAGCAGTACTTC	CASRQDPSSYEQYF
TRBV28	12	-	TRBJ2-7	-	TGTGCCAGCAGCCTTTCCCCCTACGAGCAGTACTTC	CASSLSPYEQYF
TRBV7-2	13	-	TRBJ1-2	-	TGTGCCAGCAGCTTAGGCCTAGGCTATGGCTACACCTTC	CASSLGLGYGYTF
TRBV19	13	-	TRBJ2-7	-	TGTGCCAGTAGTATAGTTGAACAGGGCGAGCAGTACTTC	CASSIVEQGEQYF
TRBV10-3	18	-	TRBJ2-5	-	TGTGCCATCAGTGAGTCGATGGAACTCGGGGGGCGCGGAGAGACCCAGTACTTC	CAISESMELGGRGETQYF
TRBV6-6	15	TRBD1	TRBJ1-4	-	TGTGCCAGCAGTTATATGACAGGGAGCAATGAAAAACTGTTTTTT	CASSYMTGSNEKLFF
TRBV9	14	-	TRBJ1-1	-	TGTGCCAGCAGCGTAGCCCCGAGTCCCTCTGAAGCTTTCTTT	CASSVAPSPSEAFF
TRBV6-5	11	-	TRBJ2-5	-	TGTGCCAGCAGTCATGGGGCGGGACGGTACTTC	CASSHGAGRYF
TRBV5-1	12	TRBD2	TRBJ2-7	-	TGCGCCAGCAGCGGGAGCGGGAGGGAGCAGTACTTC	CASSGSGREQYF
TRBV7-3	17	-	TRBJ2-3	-	TGTGCCAGCAGCCGAGGTTGGGGTAGCGGAAGGACAGATACGCAGTATTTT	CASSRGWGSGRTDTQYF
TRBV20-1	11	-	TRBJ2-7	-	TGCAGTGCTCCCGGGGTCTACGAGCAGTACTTC	CSAPGVYEQYF
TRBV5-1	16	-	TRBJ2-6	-	TGCGCCAGCAGGAACGCAGGGCTCTCTGGGGCCAACGTCCTGACTTTC	CASRNAGLSGANVLTF
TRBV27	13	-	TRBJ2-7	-	TGTGCCAGCAGTTTGGGCAGGGTTTCCGAGCAGTACTTC	CASSLGRVSEQYF
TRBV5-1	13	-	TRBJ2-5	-	TGCGCCAGCAGCTTGCTTTACCAAGAGACCCAGTACTTC	CASSLLYQETQYF
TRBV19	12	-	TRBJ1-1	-	TGTGCCAGTAGTCCCCCTACCGGTGAAGCTTTCTTT	CASSPPTGEAFF
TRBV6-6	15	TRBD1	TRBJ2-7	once	TGTGCCAGCAGTTCCCCGGGACAGGCTACGAAAGAGCAGTACTTC	CASSSPGQATKEQYF
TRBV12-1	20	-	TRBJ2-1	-	TGTGCCAGCAGCTCGATAGGGACTAGCGGGAGCCGTAAGTCCTACAATGAGCAGTTCTTC	CASSSIGTSGSRKSYNEQFF
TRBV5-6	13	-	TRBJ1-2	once	TGTGCCAGCAGCTTCCGTCCTAACTATGGCTACACCTTC	CASSFRPNYGYTF
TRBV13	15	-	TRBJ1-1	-	TGTGCCAGCAGCACGTTATTGACAGCACACACTGAAGCTTTCTTT	CASSTLLTAHTEAFF
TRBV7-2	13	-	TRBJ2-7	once	TGTGCCAGCAGCTTACGCGTCCCCTACGAGCAGTACTTC	CASSLRVPYEQYF
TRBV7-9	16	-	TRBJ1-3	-	TGTGCCAGCAGCTTCTCCCCGGGGGGGCCCGGAAACACCATATATTTT	CASSFSPGGPGNTIYF
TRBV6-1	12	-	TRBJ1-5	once	TGTGCCACTGACCGATTCAGGCAGCCCCAGCATTTT	CATDRFRQPQHF
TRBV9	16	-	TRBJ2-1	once	TGTGCCAGCAGCGTAGCTCGGGAGACACCCGACAATGAGCAGTTCTTC	CASSVARETPDNEQFF
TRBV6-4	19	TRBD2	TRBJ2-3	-	TGTGCCAGCTCCTATGGACTAGCGGGAGCTGCACCTAGCACAGATACGCAGTATTTT	CASSYGLAGAAPSTDTQYF
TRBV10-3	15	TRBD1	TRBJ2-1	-	TGTGCCATCAGTGAGGCAGGGGGCCGCTACAATGAGCAGTTCTTC	CAISEAGGRYNEQFF
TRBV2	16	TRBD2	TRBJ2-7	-	TGTGCCAGCAGGCAGGGGGCTAGCGGGAGAGGATACGAGCAGTACTTC	CASRQGASGRGYEQYF
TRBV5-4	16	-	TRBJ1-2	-	TGTGCCAGCAGCTTCGGGGAAGTCCCCCCCGGCTATGGCTACACCTTC	CASSFGEVPPGYGYTF
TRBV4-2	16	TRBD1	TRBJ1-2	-	TGTGCCAGCAGCCAGGTAACGACAGGGCTGGTCTATGGCTACACCTTC	CASSQVTTGLVYGYTF
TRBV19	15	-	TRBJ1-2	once	TGTGCCAGTAGTATAGGGTCAGGGCCGAACTATGGCTACACCTTC	CASSIGSGPNYGYTF
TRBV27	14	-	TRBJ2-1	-	TGTGCCAGCAGTATACAGGGAGCAGTCAATGAGCAGTTCTTC	CASSIQGAVNEQFF
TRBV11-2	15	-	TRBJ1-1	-	TGTGCCAGCAGCTTCCAGGGGCAGGGGAACACTGAAGCTTTCTTT	CASSFQGQGNTEAFF
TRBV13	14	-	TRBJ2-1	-	TGTGCCAGCAGCTACGCACAGTCCTACAATGAGCAGTTCTTC	CASSYAQSYNEQFF
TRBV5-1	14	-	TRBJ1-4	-	TGCGCCAGCAGACCAGGGACAACTAATGAAAAACTGTTTTTT	CASRPGTTNEKLFF
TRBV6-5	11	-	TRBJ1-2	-	TGTGCCAGCACCGCGGGGGATGGCTACACCTTC	CASTAGDGYTF
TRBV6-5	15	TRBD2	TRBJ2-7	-	TGTGCCAGCAGCTCCAGGGGTAGCGGGAGGTACGAGCAGTACTTC	CASSSRGSGRYEQYF